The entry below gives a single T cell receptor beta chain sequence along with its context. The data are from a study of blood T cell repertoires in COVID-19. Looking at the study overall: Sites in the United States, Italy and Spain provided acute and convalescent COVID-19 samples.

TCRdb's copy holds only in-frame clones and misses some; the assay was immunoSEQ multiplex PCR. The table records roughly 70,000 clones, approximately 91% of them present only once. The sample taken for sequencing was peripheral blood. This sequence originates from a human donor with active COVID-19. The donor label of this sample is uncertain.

The CDR3 loop is CSAVGGGTEAFF. DNA for the CDR3: TGCAGCGCTGTGGGGGGAGGCACTGAAGCTTTCTTT. The chain joins TRBV29-1 to TRBJ1-1, with D possibly matching TRBD1 (5 bases). The CDR3 length is 12 residues. Germline-derived CDR1 and CDR2 are SQVTM and ANQGSEA. Trimming took 7 bases from V and 4 from J, leaving 13 bases between them.